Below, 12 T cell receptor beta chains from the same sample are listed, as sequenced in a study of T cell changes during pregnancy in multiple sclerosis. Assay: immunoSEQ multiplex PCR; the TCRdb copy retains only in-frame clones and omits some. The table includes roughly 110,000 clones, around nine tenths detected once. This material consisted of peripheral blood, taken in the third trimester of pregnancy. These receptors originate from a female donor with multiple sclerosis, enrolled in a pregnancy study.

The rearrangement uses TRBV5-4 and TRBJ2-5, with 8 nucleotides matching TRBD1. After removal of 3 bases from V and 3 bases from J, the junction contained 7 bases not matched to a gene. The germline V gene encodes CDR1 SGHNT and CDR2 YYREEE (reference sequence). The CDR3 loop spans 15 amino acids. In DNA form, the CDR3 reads TGTGCCAGCAGCTCGGGGGACAGGTCCGAAGAGACCCAGTACTTC. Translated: CASSSGDRSEETQYF.

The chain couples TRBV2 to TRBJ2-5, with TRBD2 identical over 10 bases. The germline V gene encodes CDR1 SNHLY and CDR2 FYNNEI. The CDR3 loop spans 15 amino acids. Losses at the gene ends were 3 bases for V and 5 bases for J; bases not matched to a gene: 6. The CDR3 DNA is TGTGCCAGCAGTGATGGGCTAGCGGGGGAGGAGACCCAGTACTTC. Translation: CASSDGLAGEETQYF. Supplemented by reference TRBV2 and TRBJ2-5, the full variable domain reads EPEVTQTPSHQVTQMGQEVILRCVPISNHLYFYWYRQILGQKVEFLVSFYNNEISEKSEIFDDQFSVERPDGSNFTLKIRSTKLEDSAMYFCASSDGLAGEETQYFGPGTRLLVL.

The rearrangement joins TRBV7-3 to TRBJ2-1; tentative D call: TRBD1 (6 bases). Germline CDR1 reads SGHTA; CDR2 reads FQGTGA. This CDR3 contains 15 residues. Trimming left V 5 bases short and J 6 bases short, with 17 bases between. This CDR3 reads CASSPGQKSPNEQFF. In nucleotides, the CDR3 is TGTGCCAGCAGCCCCGGACAGAAATCTCCCAATGAGCAGTTCTTC.

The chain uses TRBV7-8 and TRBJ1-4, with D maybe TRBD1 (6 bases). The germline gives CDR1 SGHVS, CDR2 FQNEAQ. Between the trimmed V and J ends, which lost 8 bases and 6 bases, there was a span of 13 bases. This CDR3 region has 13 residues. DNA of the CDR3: TGTGCCAGCCAAAGGGGGTTAGATGAAAAACTGTTTTTT. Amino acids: CASQRGLDEKLFF.

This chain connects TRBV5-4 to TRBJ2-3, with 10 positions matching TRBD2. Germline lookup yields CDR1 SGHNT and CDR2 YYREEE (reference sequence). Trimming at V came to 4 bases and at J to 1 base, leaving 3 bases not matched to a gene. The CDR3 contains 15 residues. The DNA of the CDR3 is TGTGCCAGCAGCATCCTAGCGGGGGGCACAGATACGCAGTATTTT. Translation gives CASSILAGGTDTQYF. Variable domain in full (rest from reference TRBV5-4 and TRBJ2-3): ETGVTQSPTHLIKTRGQQVTLRCSSQSGHNTVSWYQQALGQGPQFIFQYYREEENGRGNFPPRFSGLQFPNYSSELNVNALELDDSALYLCASSILAGGTDTQYFGPGTRLTVL.

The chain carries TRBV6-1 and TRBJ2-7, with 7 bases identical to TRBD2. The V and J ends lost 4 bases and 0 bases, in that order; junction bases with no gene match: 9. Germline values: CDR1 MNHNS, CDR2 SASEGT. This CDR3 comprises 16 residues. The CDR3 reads CASSALGGFLSYEQYF. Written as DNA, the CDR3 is TGTGCCAGCAGTGCCTTGGGGGGGTTCCTCTCCTACGAGCAGTACTTC.

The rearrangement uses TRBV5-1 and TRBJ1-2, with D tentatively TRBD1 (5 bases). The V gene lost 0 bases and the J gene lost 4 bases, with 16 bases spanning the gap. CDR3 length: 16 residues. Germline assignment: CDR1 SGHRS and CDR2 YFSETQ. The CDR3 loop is CASSLEAGSYSYGYTF. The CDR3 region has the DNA TGCGCCAGCAGCTTGGAAGCAGGGTCCTACTCCTATGGCTACACCTTC.

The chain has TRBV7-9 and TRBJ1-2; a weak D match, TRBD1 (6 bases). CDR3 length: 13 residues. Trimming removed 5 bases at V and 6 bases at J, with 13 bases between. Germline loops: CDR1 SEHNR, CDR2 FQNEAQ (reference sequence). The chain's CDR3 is CASSPTGDNGYTF. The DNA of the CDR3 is TGTGCCAGCAGCCCGACAGGCGACAATGGCTACACCTTC.

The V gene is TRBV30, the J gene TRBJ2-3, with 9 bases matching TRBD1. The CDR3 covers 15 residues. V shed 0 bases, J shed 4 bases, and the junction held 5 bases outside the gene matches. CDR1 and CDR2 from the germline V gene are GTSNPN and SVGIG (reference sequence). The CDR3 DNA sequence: TGTGCCTGGAGTGTACTCGGGACAGGGCCAGATACGCAGTATTTT. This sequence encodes CAWSVLGTGPDTQYF.

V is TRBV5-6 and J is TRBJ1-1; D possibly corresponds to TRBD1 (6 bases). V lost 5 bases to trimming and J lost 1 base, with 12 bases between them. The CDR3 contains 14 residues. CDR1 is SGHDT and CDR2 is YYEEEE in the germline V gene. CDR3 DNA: TGTGCCAGCAGTCGCGACAGGACGAACACTGAAGCTTTCTTT. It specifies CASSRDRTNTEAFF.

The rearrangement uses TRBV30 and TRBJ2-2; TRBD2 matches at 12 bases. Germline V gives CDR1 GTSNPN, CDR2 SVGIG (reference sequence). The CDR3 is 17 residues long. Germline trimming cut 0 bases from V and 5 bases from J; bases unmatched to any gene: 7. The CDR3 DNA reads TGTGCCTGGAGTGTACTGGGACTAGCGGGTATTACCGGGGAGCTGTTTTTT. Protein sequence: CAWSVLGLAGITGELFF.

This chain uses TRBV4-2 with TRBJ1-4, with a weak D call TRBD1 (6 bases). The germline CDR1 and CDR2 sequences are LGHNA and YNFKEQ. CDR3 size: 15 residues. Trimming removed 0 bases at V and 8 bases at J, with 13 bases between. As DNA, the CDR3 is TGTGCCAGCAGCCAAGATAGGGGGGGTCCAGAAAAACTGTTTTTT. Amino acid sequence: CASSQDRGGPEKLFF.